The 17 T cell receptor beta chains below come from one sample, sequenced in a study of blood T cell repertoires in COVID-19. Sequencing used immunoSEQ multiplex PCR; TCRdb keeps in-frame clones, though not all of them. The table has tens of thousands of clones, about 90% seen once. The specimen sequenced was peripheral blood. These receptors all stem from an elderly man in a cohort sampled during active COVID-19.

V usage is TRBV10-1 and J usage is TRBJ2-7, with D maybe TRBD2 (6 bases). The V and J ends lost 4 bases and 6 bases respectively, with 10 bases between them. Germline assignment: CDR1 WNHNN and CDR2 SYGVQD (reference sequence). The CDR3 has 12 residues. For the CDR3, the DNA is TGCGCCAGCAGTGGAGGTAGCGGCGAGCAGTACTTC. Translated, it gives CASSGGSGEQYF.

This chain uses TRBV11-1 with TRBJ2-7, with TRBD1 as a possible D gene (6 bases). This CDR3 is 13 amino acids long. Deletions cut 1 base from V and 3 bases from J, with 7 bases between. CDR1 is SGHAT and CDR2 is FQDESV in the germline V gene (reference sequence). This chain's CDR3 is CASSLVQGYEQYF. In DNA, the CDR3 is TGTGCCAGCAGCTTAGTACAGGGCTACGAGCAGTACTTC.

The chain is built from TRBV6-6 and TRBJ2-5; TRBD1 matches at 9 bases. V shed 5 bases, J shed 2 bases, and the junction held 9 bases outside the gene matches. Germline assignment: CDR1 MNHNY and CDR2 SVGAGI (reference sequence). The CDR3 has 16 amino acids. The CDR3 reads CASSRSLGQGQETQYF. CDR3 DNA sequence: TGTGCCAGCAGTCGCTCCCTTGGACAGGGGCAAGAGACCCAGTACTTC.

V usage is TRBV5-1 and J usage is TRBJ2-1, with D possibly being TRBD2 (6 bases). V lost 0 bases and J lost 0, with 10 bases in between. CDR1 and CDR2 from the germline V gene are SGHRS and YFSETQ. This CDR3 has 16 residues. The CDR3 sequence is CASSLGYGSSYNEQFF. CDR3 nucleotides: TGCGCCAGCAGCTTGGGTTACGGGAGCTCCTACAATGAGCAGTTCTTC.

CDR3 bases: TGCGCCAGCAGCTTGGTTCAGGGGGGCATATCTGGAAACACCATATATTTT. It encodes CASSLVQGGISGNTIYF. This chain uses TRBV5-1 with TRBJ1-3, with 7 bases identical to TRBD1. The CDR3 is 17 residues long. The germline V gene encodes CDR1 SGHRS and CDR2 YFSETQ. The ends lost 0 bases at V and 1 base at J; junction bases unmatched: 7.

The genes are TRBV28 and TRBJ1-1, with D unresolved. V lost 3 bases and J lost 0, with 8 bases in between. The germline CDR1 and CDR2 sequences are MDHEN and SYDVKM. This CDR3 contains 14 residues. This CDR3 reads CASSFSLMNTEAFF. The DNA of the CDR3 is TGTGCCAGCAGTTTCTCCTTAATGAACACTGAAGCTTTCTTT.

Written as DNA, the CDR3 is TGTGCCAGCAGCTTGGCTCAGGGGAGGGCCTACGAGCAGTACTTC. Translated: CASSLAQGRAYEQYF. The V and J genes are TRBV5-5 and TRBJ2-7; maybe TRBD2 (7 bases). Trimming took 0 bases from V and 2 from J, leaving 12 bases between them. Germline values: CDR1 SGHKS, CDR2 YYEKEE (reference sequence). CDR3 length equals 15 residues.

The CDR3 is CASSLETGAYEQYF. The CDR3 coding sequence is TGTGCCAGCAGCTTAGAGACAGGGGCCTACGAGCAGTACTTC. The V gene is TRBV5-8, the J gene TRBJ2-7, with 8 bases identical to TRBD1. Germline-derived CDR1 and CDR2 are SGHTS and YDEGEE. Trimming removed 2 bases from V and 2 bases from J; junction bases left unmatched: 3. CDR3 length equals 14 residues.

The chain is built from TRBV5-1 and TRBJ2-5; TRBD1 is a possible D gene (7 bases). V shed 0 bases and J shed 5 bases, with 11 bases lying between them. The CDR3 runs to 14 residues. CDR1 and CDR2 (germline): SGHRS, YFSETQ. The CDR3 sequence: CASSLGTGGETQYF. The CDR3 DNA sequence: TGCGCCAGCAGCTTGGGGACAGGAGGGGAGACCCAGTACTTC.

This chain links TRBV18 with TRBJ1-5; perhaps TRBD1 as D (6 bases). This CDR3 comprises 14 residues. Trimming cost V 4 bases and J 2 bases, with 9 bases left between them. Per germline, CDR1 KGHSH and CDR2 LQKENI. CDR3 nucleotides: TGTGCCAGCTCACAGGGGGTTGGCAATCAGCCCCAGCATTTT. Translating gives CASSQGVGNQPQHF.

The rearrangement joins TRBV9 to TRBJ2-5; 11 nucleotides match TRBD2. This CDR3 has 14 residues. The germline V gene has CDR1 SGDLS and CDR2 YYNGEE. J gave up 4 bases and V 3 bases, and 2 bases lay outside the gene matches. The CDR3 spells CASSDLAGGETQYF. CDR3 sequence (DNA): TGTGCCAGCAGCGATCTAGCGGGGGGAGAGACCCAGTACTTC.

A single count supports this clone. The V and J genes are TRBV12-5 and TRBJ2-5, with D maybe TRBD1 (5 bases). Trimming took off 4 bases at V and 2 bases at J, with 8 bases between the two ends. This CDR3 is 13 amino acids long. From germline, CDR1 is LGHNT and CDR2 FRNRAP. The CDR3 nucleotides read TGTGCTAGTGGTTGGGGCAGACAAGAGACCCAGTACTTC. The encoded protein is CASGWGRQETQYF.

V and J are TRBV7-9 and TRBJ1-4, with D possibly being TRBD1 (6 bases). Germline V gene data show CDR1 as SEHNR and CDR2 as FQNEAQ (reference sequence). The CDR3 covers 15 residues. Trimming took 5 bases from V and 3 from J, leaving 13 bases between them. The CDR3 loop reads CASSPGTSPNEKLFF. The CDR3 DNA follows: TGTGCCAGCAGCCCAGGGACAAGCCCTAATGAAAAACTGTTTTTT. Full variable domain (outside the CDR3, taken from reference TRBV7-9 and TRBJ1-4): DTGVSQNPRHKITKRGQNVTFRCDPISEHNRLYWYRQTLGQGPEFLTYFQNEAQLEKSRLLSDRFSAERPKGSFSTLEIQRTEQGDSAMYLCASSPGTSPNEKLFFGSGTQLSVL.

The chain carries TRBV6-1 and TRBJ2-5; 7 bases are shared with TRBD2. The CDR3 runs to 16 residues. V trimming: 4 bases; J trimming: 4 bases; junction bases outside the gene matches: 12. Looked up from germline, CDR1 is MNHNS and CDR2 is SASEGT. CDR3 residues: CASSASGREWGETQYF. The CDR3 region has the DNA TGTGCCAGCAGTGCATCAGGGCGGGAGTGGGGAGAGACCCAGTACTTC.

This chain uses TRBV18 with TRBJ1-3; 10 nucleotides agree with TRBD1. Trimming took 3 bases from V and 2 from J; bases not matched to a gene: 7. CDR3 length: 17 residues. Germline V gene sequence: CDR1 KGHSH, CDR2 LQKENI. The DNA for the CDR3 is TGTGCCAGCTCACCGAAGACAGGGGGCTTTACTGGAAACACCATATATTTT. Protein sequence: CASSPKTGGFTGNTIYF.

This chain joins TRBV5-1 and TRBJ2-7; 8 bases align to TRBD2. This CDR3 contains 16 residues. Trimming cost V 0 bases and J 0 bases; bases outside gene matches: 5. Germline V gene data show CDR1 as SGHRS and CDR2 as YFSETQ. The CDR3 region is CASSLDGGGSSYEQYF. CDR3 nucleotides: TGCGCCAGCAGCTTGGACGGGGGGGGAAGCTCCTACGAGCAGTACTTC. Looking up the rest from reference TRBV5-1 and TRBJ2-7 gives the full variable domain: KAGVTQTPRYLIKTRGQQVTLSCSPISGHRSVSWYQQTPGQGLQFLFEYFSETQRNKGNFPGRFSGRQFSNSRSEMNVSTLELGDSALYLCASSLDGGGSSYEQYFGPGTRLTVT.

This chain links TRBV18 with TRBJ1-2; D is possibly TRBD1 (6 bases). The germline CDR1 and CDR2 sequences are KGHSH and LQKENI. V was shortened by 4 bases and J by 3 bases, with 9 bases between the two germline ends. The CDR3 length is 13 residues. CDR3 loop: CASSLNRDYGYTF. The CDR3 nucleotides are TGTGCCAGCTCACTCAACAGGGACTATGGCTACACCTTC.